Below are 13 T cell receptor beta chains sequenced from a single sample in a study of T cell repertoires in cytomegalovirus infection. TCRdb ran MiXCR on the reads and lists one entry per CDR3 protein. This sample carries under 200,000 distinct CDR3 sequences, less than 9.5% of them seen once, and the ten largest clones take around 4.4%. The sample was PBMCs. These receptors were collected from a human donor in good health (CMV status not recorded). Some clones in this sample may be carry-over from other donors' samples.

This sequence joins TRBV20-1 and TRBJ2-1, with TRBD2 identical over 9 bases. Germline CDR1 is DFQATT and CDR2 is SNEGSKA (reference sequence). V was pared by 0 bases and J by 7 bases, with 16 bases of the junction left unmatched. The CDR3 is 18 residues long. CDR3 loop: CSARDPARGGGAVNEQFF. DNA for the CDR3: TGCAGTGCTAGAGATCCCGCTCGCGGCGGGGGGGCGGTGAATGAGCAGTTCTTC.

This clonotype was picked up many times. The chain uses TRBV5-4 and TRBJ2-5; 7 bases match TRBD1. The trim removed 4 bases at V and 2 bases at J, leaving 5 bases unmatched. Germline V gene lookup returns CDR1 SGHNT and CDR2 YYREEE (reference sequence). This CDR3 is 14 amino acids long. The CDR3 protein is CASSGTALQETQYF. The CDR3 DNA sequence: TGTGCCAGCAGCGGGACAGCTCTGCAAGAGACCCAGTACTTC. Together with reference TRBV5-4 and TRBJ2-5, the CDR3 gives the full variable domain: ETGVTQSPTHLIKTRGQQVTLRCSSQSGHNTVSWYQQALGQGPQFIFQYYREEENGRGNFPPRFSGLQFPNYSSELNVNALELDDSALYLCASSGTALQETQYFGPGTRLLVL.

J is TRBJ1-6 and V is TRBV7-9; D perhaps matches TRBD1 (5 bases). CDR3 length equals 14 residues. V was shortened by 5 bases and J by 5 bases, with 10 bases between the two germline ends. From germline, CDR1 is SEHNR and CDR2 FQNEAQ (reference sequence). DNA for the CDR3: TGTGCCAGCAGCGTTCAGGGAAATAATTCACCCCTCCACTTT. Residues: CASSVQGNNSPLHF. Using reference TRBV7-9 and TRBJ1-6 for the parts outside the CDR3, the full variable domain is DTGVSQNPRHKITKRGQNVTFRCDPISEHNRLYWYRQTLGQGPEFLTYFQNEAQLEKSRLLSDRFSAERPKGSFSTLEIQRTEQGDSAMYLCASSVQGNNSPLHFGNGTRLTVT.

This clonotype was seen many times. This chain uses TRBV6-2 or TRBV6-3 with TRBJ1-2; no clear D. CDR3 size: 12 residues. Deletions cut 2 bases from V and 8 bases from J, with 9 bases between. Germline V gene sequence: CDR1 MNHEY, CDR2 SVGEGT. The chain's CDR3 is CASSYGRLGYTF. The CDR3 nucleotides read TGTGCCAGCAGTTACGGACGACTCGGCTACACCTTC.

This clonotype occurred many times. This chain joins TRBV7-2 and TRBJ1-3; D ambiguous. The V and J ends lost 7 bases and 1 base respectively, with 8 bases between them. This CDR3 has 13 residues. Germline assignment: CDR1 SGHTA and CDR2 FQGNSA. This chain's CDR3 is CASTTVSGNTIYF. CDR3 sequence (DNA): TGTGCCAGCACAACCGTTTCTGGAAACACCATATATTTT.

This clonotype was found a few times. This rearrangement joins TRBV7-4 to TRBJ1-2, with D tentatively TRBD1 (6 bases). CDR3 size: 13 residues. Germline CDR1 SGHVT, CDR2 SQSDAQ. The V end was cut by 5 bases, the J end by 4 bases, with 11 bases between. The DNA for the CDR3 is TGTGCCAGCAGCAACGGACAGACCTATGGCTACACCTTC. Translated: CASSNGQTYGYTF.

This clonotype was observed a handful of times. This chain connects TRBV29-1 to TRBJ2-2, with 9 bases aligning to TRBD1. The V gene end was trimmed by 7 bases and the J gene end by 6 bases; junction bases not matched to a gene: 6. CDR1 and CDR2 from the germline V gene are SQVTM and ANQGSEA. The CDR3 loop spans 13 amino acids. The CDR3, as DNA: TGCAGCGCGGGGACAGGGTTGCCCGGGGAGCTGTTTTTT. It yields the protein CSAGTGLPGELFF.

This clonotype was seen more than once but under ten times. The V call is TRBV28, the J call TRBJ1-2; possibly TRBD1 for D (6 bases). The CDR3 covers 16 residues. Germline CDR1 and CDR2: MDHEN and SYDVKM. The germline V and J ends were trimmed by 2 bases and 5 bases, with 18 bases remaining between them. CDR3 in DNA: TGTGCCAGCAGTTTAAGCGTCTTGGGGGGCGGGTATGGCTACACCTTC. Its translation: CASSLSVLGGGYGYTF.

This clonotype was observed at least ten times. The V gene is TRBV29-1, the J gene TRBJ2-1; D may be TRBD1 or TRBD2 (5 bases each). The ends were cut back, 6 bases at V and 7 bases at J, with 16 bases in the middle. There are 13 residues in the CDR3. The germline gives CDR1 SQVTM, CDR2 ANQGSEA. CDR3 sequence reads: CSVRDGKVNEQFF. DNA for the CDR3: TGCAGCGTCCGGGACGGCAAAGTTAATGAGCAGTTCTTC.

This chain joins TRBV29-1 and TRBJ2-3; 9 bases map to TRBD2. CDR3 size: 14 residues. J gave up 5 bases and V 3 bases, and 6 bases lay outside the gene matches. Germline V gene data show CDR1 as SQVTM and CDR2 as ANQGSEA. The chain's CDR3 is CSVDWRGGGDTQYF. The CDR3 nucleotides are TGCAGCGTTGATTGGCGGGGGGGGGGAGATACGCAGTATTTT.

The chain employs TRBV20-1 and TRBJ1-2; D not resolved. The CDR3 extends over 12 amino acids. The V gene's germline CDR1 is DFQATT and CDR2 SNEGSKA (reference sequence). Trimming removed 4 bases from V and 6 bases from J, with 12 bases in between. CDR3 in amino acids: CSATDDPHGYTF. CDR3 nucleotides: TGCAGTGCTACCGACGACCCCCATGGCTACACCTTC.

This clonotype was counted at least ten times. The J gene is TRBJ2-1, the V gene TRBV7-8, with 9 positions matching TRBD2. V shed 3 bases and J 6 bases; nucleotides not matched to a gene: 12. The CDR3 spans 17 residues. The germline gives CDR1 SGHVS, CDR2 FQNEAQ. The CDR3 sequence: CASSFRGGGRATNEQFF. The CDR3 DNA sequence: TGTGCCAGCAGCTTCCGAGGGGGCGGGAGGGCTACCAATGAGCAGTTCTTC.

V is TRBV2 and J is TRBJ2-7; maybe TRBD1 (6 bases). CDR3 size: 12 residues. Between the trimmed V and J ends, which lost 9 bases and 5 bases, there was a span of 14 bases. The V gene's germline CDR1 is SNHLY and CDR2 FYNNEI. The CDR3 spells CASNREFNEQYF. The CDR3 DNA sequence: TGTGCCAGTAACAGGGAGTTCAACGAGCAGTACTTC.